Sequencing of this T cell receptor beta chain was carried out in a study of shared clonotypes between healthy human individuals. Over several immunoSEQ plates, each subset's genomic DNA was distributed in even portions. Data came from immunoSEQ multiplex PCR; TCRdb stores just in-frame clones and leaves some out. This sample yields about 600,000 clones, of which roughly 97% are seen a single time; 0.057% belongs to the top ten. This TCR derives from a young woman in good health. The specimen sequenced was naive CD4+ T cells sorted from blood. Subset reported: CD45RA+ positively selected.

CDR3 nucleotide sequence: TGTGCCAGCAGTTCCCCCCGGGTGCGGCCCGGGGACCGGAACATTCAGTACTTC. It translates to CASSSPRVRPGDRNIQYF. The rearrangement links TRBV28 to TRBJ2-4; D tentatively reads TRBD1 or TRBD2 (5 bases each). This CDR3 has 18 amino acids. CDR1 and CDR2 from the germline V gene are MDHEN and SYDVKM. Trimming removed 4 bases at V and 7 bases at J, with 26 bases between.